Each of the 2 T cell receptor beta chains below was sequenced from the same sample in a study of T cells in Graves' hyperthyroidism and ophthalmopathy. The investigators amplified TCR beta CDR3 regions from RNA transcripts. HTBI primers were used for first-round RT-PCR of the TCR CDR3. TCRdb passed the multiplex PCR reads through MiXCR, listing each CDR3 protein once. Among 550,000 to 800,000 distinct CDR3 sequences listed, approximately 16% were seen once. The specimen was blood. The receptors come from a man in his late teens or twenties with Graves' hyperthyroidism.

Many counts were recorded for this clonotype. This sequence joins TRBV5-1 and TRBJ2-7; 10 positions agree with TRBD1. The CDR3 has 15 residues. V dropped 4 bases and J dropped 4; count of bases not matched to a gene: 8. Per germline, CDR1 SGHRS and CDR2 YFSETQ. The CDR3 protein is CASSPWTGGGYEQYF. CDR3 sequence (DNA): TGCGCCAGCAGCCCGTGGACAGGGGGGGGTTACGAGCAGTACTTC. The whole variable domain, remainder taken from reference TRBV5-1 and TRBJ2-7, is KAGVTQTPRYLIKTRGQQVTLSCSPISGHRSVSWYQQTPGQGLQFLFEYFSETQRNKGNFPGRFSGRQFSNSRSEMNVSTLELGDSALYLCASSPWTGGGYEQYFGPGTRLTVT.

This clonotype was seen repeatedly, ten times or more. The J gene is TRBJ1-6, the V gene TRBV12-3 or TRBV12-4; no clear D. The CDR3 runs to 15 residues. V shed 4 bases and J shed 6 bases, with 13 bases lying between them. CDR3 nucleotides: TGTGCCAGCAGTTGGTCGGTACGGACTAATTCACCCCTCCACTTT. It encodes CASSWSVRTNSPLHF.